These 4 T cell receptor beta chains were all obtained from the same sample, sequenced in a study of graft-versus-host responses after intestinal transplantation. Which antigens these TCRs recognize remains unknown. Sequencing was performed with immunoSEQ multiplex PCR; in TCRdb, only in-frame clones are kept and a portion is missing. The sample holds 75,000 to 100,000 clones, 83% seen once. Source: unstimulated CD8+ T cells sorted from spleen or lymph node cells, taken before intestinal transplant. The origin of the receptors is a human donor who received an intestinal transplant.

This clone was seen a single time. The chain employs TRBV13 and TRBJ1-2; TRBD1 matches 9 bases. The CDR3 totals 15 residues. The germline gives CDR1 PRHDT, CDR2 FYEKMQ (reference sequence). The ends lost 1 base at V and 7 bases at J; junction bases unmatched: 7. The CDR3 loop reads CASSLALTGGVGYTF. For the CDR3, the DNA is TGTGCCAGCAGCTTAGCCTTAACAGGGGGCGTTGGCTACACCTTC.

The V call is TRBV2, the J call TRBJ2-1; 7 positions match TRBD2. From germline, CDR1 is SNHLY and CDR2 FYNNEI. The CDR3 is 18 amino acids. J gave up 3 bases and V 0 bases, and 11 bases lay outside the gene matches. The CDR3 sequence is CASSEAGLADTFYNEQFF. The CDR3 DNA is TGTGCCAGCAGTGAAGCTGGCCTAGCGGACACCTTCTACAATGAGCAGTTCTTC. The full variable domain, completed using reference TRBV2 and TRBJ2-1, is EPEVTQTPSHQVTQMGQEVILRCVPISNHLYFYWYRQILGQKVEFLVSFYNNEISEKSEIFDDQFSVERPDGSNFTLKIRSTKLEDSAMYFCASSEAGLADTFYNEQFFGPGTRLTVL.

About this clone itself: At the DNA level, this CDR3 is encoded by other sequences in the same sample as well. The chain combines TRBV6-5 with TRBJ2-5; tentative D call: TRBD2 (6 bases). V shed 0 bases and J shed 2 bases, with 10 bases lying between them. Germline V gene lookup returns CDR1 MNHEY and CDR2 SVGAGI. CDR3 length: 15 amino acids. The CDR3 DNA reads as TGTGCCAGCAGTTACTCTGGGGGGAGTCAAGAGACCCAGTACTTC. Amino acid sequence: CASSYSGGSQETQYF.

CDR3 sequence reads: CASSIPGQGGEGTYEQYF. CDR3 bases: TGTGCCAGCAGTATACCGGGACAAGGAGGTGAGGGAACCTACGAGCAGTACTTC. This chain connects TRBV2 to TRBJ2-7, with D tentatively TRBD1 (6 bases). Germline assignment: CDR1 SNHLY and CDR2 FYNNEI. This CDR3 is 18 amino acids long. Trimming shortened V by 5 bases and J by 2 bases, and 25 bases separated the two germline ends.